Shown below are 20 T cell receptor beta chains from a single sample sequenced in a study of CD8 T cells in ankylosing spondylitis (dated by TCRdb to between 2016 and 2019). Library preparation employed 5' RACE. Sequencing instrument: Illumina HiSeq 2500. Using fastp trimming at Q25 and MiXCR clonotype assembly, TCRdb reanalyzed the public sequencing data and kept in-frame beta chains. CDR3 protein duplicates are merged, each entry listing the most common genes and DNA. Within this sample are approximately 110,000 distinct CDR3 sequences, with around 24% of them counted one time only. Around 12% of the sample is taken by the ten largest. The sequenced sample was synovial fluid, either unsorted or a sorted T cell fraction (not recorded which). The origin of the receptors is a male donor with ankylosing spondylitis.

The gene calls are TRBV20-1 and TRBJ2-3; 12 bases fit TRBD2. In germline, CDR1 is DFQATT, CDR2 SNEGSKA (reference sequence). The CDR3 length is 14 residues. Trimming took 5 bases from V and 6 from J; bases not matched to a gene: 6. This chain's CDR3 is CSARLAGAEDTQYF. The CDR3 coding sequence is TGCAGTGCTCGACTAGCGGGAGCCGAGGATACGCAGTATTTT.

This chain links TRBV20-1 with TRBJ1-2, with D perhaps matching TRBD1 (6 bases). The V and J ends lost 6 bases and 4 bases respectively, with 18 bases between them. Per germline, CDR1 DFQATT and CDR2 SNEGSKA (reference sequence). CDR3 length equals 14 residues. The CDR3 DNA follows: TGCAGTGCGGAAGACAGGTCCTTATTCTATGGCTACACCTTC. Its translation is CSAEDRSLFYGYTF.

This chain joins TRBV5-6 and TRBJ2-5; weak D call: TRBD1 (6 bases). The CDR3 runs to 14 residues. The germline gives CDR1 SGHDT, CDR2 YYEEEE. V shed 3 bases and J shed 2 bases, with 11 bases lying between them. Here the CDR3 DNA reads TGTGCCAGCAGCTCTCAGGGGAAACAAGAGACCCAGTACTTC. Its translation is CASSSQGKQETQYF. The complete variable domain, with remaining parts taken from reference TRBV5-6 and TRBJ2-5, reads DAGVTQSPTHLIKTRGQQVTLRCSPKSGHDTVSWYQQALGQGPQFIFQYYEEEERQRGNFPDRFSGHQFPNYSSELNVNALLLGDSALYLCASSSQGKQETQYFGPGTRLLVL.

This clonotype was counted only a few times. The chain uses TRBV20-1 and TRBJ2-3; D might be TRBD1 (5 bases). The CDR3 runs to 15 residues. The germline gives CDR1 DFQATT, CDR2 SNEGSKA (reference sequence). V dropped 5 bases and J dropped 4 bases, with 19 bases sitting between them. As DNA, the CDR3 is TGCAGTGCTCCGACAGCTTACGGCAGGCCAGATACGCAGTATTTT. Residues: CSAPTAYGRPDTQYF.

The sample holds many counts of this clonotype. This rearrangement joins TRBV5-1 to TRBJ1-1; 10 bases are a match to TRBD1. Germline loops: CDR1 SGHRS, CDR2 YFSETQ. This CDR3 has 16 amino acids. After removal of 4 bases from V and 3 bases from J, the junction contained 9 bases not matched to a gene. Written as DNA, the CDR3 is TGCGCCAGCAGCCGGGGGACAGGGGATAGACACACTGAAGCTTTCTTT. Translating it yields CASSRGTGDRHTEAFF.

This chain connects TRBV6-2 or TRBV6-3 to TRBJ1-5, with a tentative D call TRBD1 (5 bases). V was shortened by 5 bases and J by 6 bases, with 17 bases between the two germline ends. Germline CDR1 reads MNHEY; CDR2 reads SVGEGT. The CDR3 length is 15 residues. Here the CDR3 DNA reads TGTGCCAGCAGTAAATCTACCGGGGGTGTTCAGCCCCAGCATTTT. It specifies CASSKSTGGVQPQHF.

This CDR3 reads CSAGGLSSYEQYF. The CDR3, as DNA: TGCAGTGCGGGGGGACTGAGCTCCTACGAGCAGTACTTC. The gene calls are TRBV20-1 and TRBJ2-7; D is perhaps TRBD2 (6 bases). The V gene's germline CDR1 is DFQATT and CDR2 SNEGSKA (reference sequence). This CDR3 is built from 13 residues. V was cut by 6 bases and J by 0 bases, with 12 bases left in between.

This clonotype was counted a few times. V usage is TRBV12-3 or TRBV12-4 and J usage is TRBJ1-2, with D possibly being TRBD1 (5 bases). The CDR3 has 13 amino acids. V gave up 9 bases and J gave up 6 bases, with 17 bases separating them. CDR3 nucleotides: TGTGCCAGTCGGGAACACGGGGGTAATGGCTACACCTTC. Protein product: CASREHGGNGYTF.

The CDR3 region is CASSSSTGERYNEQFF. CDR3 sequence (DNA): TGTGCCAGCAGCTCCTCGACAGGGGAAAGGTACAATGAGCAGTTCTTC. The chain has TRBV5-6 and TRBJ2-1; 8 bases agree with TRBD1. This CDR3 is built from 16 residues. V shed 3 bases and J 4 bases; nucleotides not matched to a gene: 9. Germline V lookup: CDR1 SGHDT, CDR2 YYEEEE.

This clonotype has only a few counts. The rearrangement joins TRBV3-1 to TRBJ2-1; D call uncertain. The germline CDR1 and CDR2 sequences are LGHDT and YNNKEL (reference sequence). Trimming removed 4 bases at V and 9 bases at J, with 16 bases between. This CDR3 contains 14 residues. CDR3 sequence reads: CASSPVRGQSEQFF. The CDR3 region has the DNA TGTGCCAGCAGCCCCGTTAGAGGCCAGAGTGAGCAGTTCTTC.

This chain joins TRBV4-2 and TRBJ2-2; D unresolved. The CDR3 runs to 13 residues. Germline lookup yields CDR1 LGHNA and CDR2 YNFKEQ. Deletions cut 0 bases from V and 5 bases from J, with 4 bases between. CDR3 protein: CASSQELTGELFF. The CDR3 bases are TGTGCCAGCAGCCAAGAACTTACCGGGGAGCTGTTTTTT.

This clonotype was counted only a few times. The chain couples TRBV20-1 to TRBJ2-5; D tentatively reads TRBD1 or TRBD2 (5 bases each). V lost 3 bases and J lost 7, with 21 bases in between. Germline lookup yields CDR1 DFQATT and CDR2 SNEGSKA (reference sequence). The CDR3 has 15 residues. CDR3 amino acids: CSARRDLGGRTTQYF. For the CDR3, the DNA is TGCAGTGCTAGGAGGGACCTCGGCGGTAGAACGACCCAGTACTTC.

This clonotype was picked up one time. A read error may account for a junction end that differs from germline. V gene TRBV3-1 combines with J gene TRBJ2-1; 9 nucleotides match TRBD2. The germline V gene encodes CDR1 LGHDT and CDR2 YNNKEL (reference sequence). There are 15 residues in the CDR3. The CDR3 coding sequence is TGTGCCAGCAGACCCACGGTTAGCGGGAGCAATGAGCGGTTCTTC. Encoded protein: CASRPTVSGSNERFF.

This clonotype was observed a few times. This sequence joins TRBV29-1 and TRBJ1-2; the D is unclear. V was cut by 5 bases and J by 5 bases, with 9 bases left in between. CDR3 length: 11 residues. Germline lookup yields CDR1 SQVTM and CDR2 ANQGSEA. This chain's CDR3 is CSVNAGYGYTF. The CDR3 nucleotides are TGCAGCGTTAATGCTGGTTATGGCTACACCTTC.

In its sample, this clonotype was seen many times. The chain recombines TRBV5-1 with TRBJ1-1, with 7 bases matching TRBD1. The CDR3 is 14 residues long. Per germline, CDR1 SGHRS and CDR2 YFSETQ. V lost 1 base, J lost 2 bases, and 2 bases stayed unmatched. The CDR3 coding sequence is TGCGCCAGCAGCTTGAACAGGGGAAACACTGAAGCTTTCTTT. Translating gives CASSLNRGNTEAFF.

This clonotype came up many times. The genes are TRBV12-3 or TRBV12-4 and TRBJ2-5, with D possibly TRBD2 on 6 matching bases. With 3 bases removed from V and 5 bases from J, the gap between germline ends came to 13 bases. This CDR3 is built from 14 residues. CDR3 region: CASSFGGGGETQYF. The CDR3 DNA follows: TGTGCCAGCAGTTTTGGTGGCGGAGGGGAGACCCAGTACTTC.

This clonotype was detected only a few times. The chain couples TRBV2 to TRBJ2-7; possible D gene TRBD2, 7 bases. CDR1 and CDR2 from the germline V gene are SNHLY and FYNNEI. The V end lost 3 bases, the J end lost 5 bases, and 14 bases lay between the germline ends. The CDR3 has 14 residues. The DNA of the CDR3 is TGTGCCAGCAGTGAGCTTGGGGGGGCCCACGAGCAGTACGTC. It is translated as CASSELGGAHEQYV.

This clonotype showed up many times. This sequence joins TRBV12-3 or TRBV12-4 and TRBJ1-1, with D hard to call. CDR3 length: 14 amino acids. V was shortened by 4 bases and J by 13 bases, with 22 bases between the two germline ends. DNA for the CDR3: TGTGCCAGCAGTTCCCAACCACGGACCCCGATGGGTTTCTTT. Translated, it gives CASSSQPRTPMGFF.

This clonotype was detected only a few times. The gene calls are TRBV20-1 and TRBJ2-1; D unresolved. Germline loops: CDR1 DFQATT, CDR2 SNEGSKA (reference sequence). Trimming took off 8 bases at V and 2 bases at J, with 16 bases between the two ends. CDR3 length: 14 amino acids. The CDR3: CSSKPGRTYNEQFF. The CDR3 region has the DNA TGCAGTTCAAAACCTGGCCGGACCTACAATGAGCAGTTCTTC.

This clonotype was counted only a few times. The V call is TRBV9, the J call TRBJ2-1, with TRBD2 matching 8 bases. Germline trimming cut 0 bases from V and 8 bases from J; bases unmatched to any gene: 4. The CDR3 loop spans 14 amino acids. Germline V gene lookup returns CDR1 SGDLS and CDR2 YYNGEE. This CDR3 reads CASSVAGGPYEQFF. Here the CDR3 DNA reads TGTGCCAGCAGCGTAGCGGGAGGGCCCTATGAGCAGTTCTTC.